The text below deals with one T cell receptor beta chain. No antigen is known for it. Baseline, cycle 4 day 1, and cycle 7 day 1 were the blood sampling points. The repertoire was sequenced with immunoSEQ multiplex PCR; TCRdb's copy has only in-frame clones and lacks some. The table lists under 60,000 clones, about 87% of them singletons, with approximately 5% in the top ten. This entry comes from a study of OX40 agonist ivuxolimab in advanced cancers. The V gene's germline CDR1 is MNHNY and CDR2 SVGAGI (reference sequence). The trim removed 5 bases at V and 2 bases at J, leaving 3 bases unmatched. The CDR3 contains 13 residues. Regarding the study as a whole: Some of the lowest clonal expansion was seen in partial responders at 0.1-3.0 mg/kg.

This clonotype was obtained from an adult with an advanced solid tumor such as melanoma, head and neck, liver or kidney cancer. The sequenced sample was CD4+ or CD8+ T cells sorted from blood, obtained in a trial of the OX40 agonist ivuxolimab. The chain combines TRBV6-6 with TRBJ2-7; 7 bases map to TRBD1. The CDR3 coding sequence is TGTGCCAGCAGTAGGACAGGCCCCTACGAGCAGTACTTC. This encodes CASSRTGPYEQYF.